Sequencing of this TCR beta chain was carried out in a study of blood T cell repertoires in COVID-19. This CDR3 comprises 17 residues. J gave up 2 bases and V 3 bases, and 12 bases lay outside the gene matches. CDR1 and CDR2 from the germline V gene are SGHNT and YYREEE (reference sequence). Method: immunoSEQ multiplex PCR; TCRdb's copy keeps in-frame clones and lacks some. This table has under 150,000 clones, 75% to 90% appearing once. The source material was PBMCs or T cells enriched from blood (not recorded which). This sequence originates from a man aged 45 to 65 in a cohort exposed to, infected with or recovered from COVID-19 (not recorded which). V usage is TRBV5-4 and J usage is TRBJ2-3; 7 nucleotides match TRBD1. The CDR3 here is CASSSDISGQNTDTQYF. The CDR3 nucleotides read TGTGCCAGCAGCTCCGACATCTCGGGACAGAACACAGATACGCAGTATTTT.